This TCR beta chain was recovered during a study of blood T cell repertoires in COVID-19. The germline V gene encodes CDR1 LNHDA and CDR2 SQIVND (reference sequence). The CDR3 is 13 amino acids. The ends were cut back, 4 bases at V and 2 bases at J, with 9 bases in the middle. This clone was counted a few times. TCRdb keeps only in-frame clones here, not all; method: immunoSEQ multiplex PCR. The table lists around 93,000 clones, roughly 82% of them singletons. The sequenced sample was peripheral blood. The chain is built from TRBV19 and TRBJ2-7, with D possibly matching TRBD2 (6 bases). This TCR was sampled from a man older than 75 with acute or convalescent COVID-19. The CDR3 loop is CASSTREAYEQYF. The CDR3 DNA is TGTGCCAGTAGTACCAGGGAGGCCTACGAGCAGTACTTC. Variable domain in full (rest from reference TRBV19 and TRBJ2-7): DGGITQSPKYLFRKEGQNVTLSCEQNLNHDAMYWYRQDPGQGLRLIYYSQIVNDFQKGDIAEGYSVSREKKESFPLTVTSAQKNPTAFYLCASSTREAYEQYFGPGTRLTVT.